The sequence of this T cell receptor beta chain was determined in a study of T-cell reconstitution after alpha-beta-depleted transplantation in children. Preparation of the TCRbeta library used unique molecular identifiers. TCRdb passed the PCR reads through MiXCR, listing each CDR3 protein once. The sample has 400,000 to 500,000 distinct CDR3 sequences; 11% are singletons. Germline V gives CDR1 SGDLS, CDR2 YYNGEE. Trimming pared 3 bases from V and 0 bases from J, leaving 16 bases between. The CDR3 covers 17 residues. The chain uses TRBV9 and TRBJ1-5, with D possibly TRBD1 on 6 matching bases. This specimen consisted of PBMCs from the stem cell graft donor, obtained from the stem cell graft. The clonotype was recovered from a human donor who donated a stem cell graft to a child with acute myeloid leukemia. The DNA for the CDR3 is TGTGCCAGCAGCGCATCAGGGGATTTCGATAGCAATCAGCCCCAGCATTTT. Translating it yields CASSASGDFDSNQPQHF.